The TCR beta chain under discussion was sequenced for a study of cytomegalovirus exposure and HLA in healthy donors. Study-level findings and limits: Accurate prediction of most subjects' HLA-A and HLA-B alleles from TCR beta sequences was reported.

To note about this clone: Its antigen is unknown.

This cohort consisted of healthy bone marrow donors. Use of 60 Vbeta and 13 Jbeta primers characterized the PCR. Some clones are missing from TCRdb's copy, which holds only in-frame ones; the method was immunoSEQ multiplex PCR. The data show 130,000 or so clones, 82% seen once. In germline, CDR1 is SGHDT, CDR2 YYEEEE. This CDR3 is 17 amino acids long. Trimming took 3 bases from V and 0 from J; bases not matched to a gene: 7. The chain couples TRBV5-6 to TRBJ1-5; 9 positions agree with TRBD1. The TCR comes from a man between 18 and 35 years old in good health and CMV-seropositive. Material for sequencing was PBMCs. CDR3 nucleotide sequence: TGTGCCAGCAGCTCGGACAGGGGAATTTATAGCAATCAGCCCCAGCATTTT. Translating gives CASSSDRGIYSNQPQHF.